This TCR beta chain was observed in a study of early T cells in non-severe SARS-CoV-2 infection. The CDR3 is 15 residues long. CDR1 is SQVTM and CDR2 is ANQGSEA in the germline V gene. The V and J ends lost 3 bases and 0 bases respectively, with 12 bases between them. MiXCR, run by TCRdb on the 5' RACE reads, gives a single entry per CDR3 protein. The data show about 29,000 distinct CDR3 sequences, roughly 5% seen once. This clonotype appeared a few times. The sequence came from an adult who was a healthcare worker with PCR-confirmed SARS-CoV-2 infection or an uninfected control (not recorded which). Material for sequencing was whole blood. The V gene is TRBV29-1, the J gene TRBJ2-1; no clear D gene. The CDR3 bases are TGCAGCGTTGAGCTACTGATAAGCTCCTACAATGAGCAGTTCTTC. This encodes CSVELLISSYNEQFF.